Below are 18 T cell receptor beta chains sequenced from a single sample in a study of CD8+CD57+ T cells in acquired aplastic anemia. Genomic DNA acted as the template from which TCR beta VDJ combination and CDR3 sequence profiling were carried out. TCRdb independently ran MiXCR on the reads; one entry per CDR3 protein. The sample shows around 180,000 distinct CDR3 sequences, less than 65% of them seen only once. Sample: sorted CD4+, CD8+, or CD8+CD57+ T cells (not recorded which) from PBMCs. These receptors were obtained from a human donor with severe aplastic anemia or a healthy control (not recorded which).

In its sample, this clonotype was seen many times. The rearrangement uses TRBV15 and TRBJ2-2; D is ambiguous. V lost 6 bases and J 0 bases, leaving 14 bases between the germline ends. The CDR3 has 16 residues. Germline values: CDR1 LNHNV, CDR2 YYDKDF (reference sequence). The CDR3 is CATRGISLANTGELFF. CDR3 DNA: TGTGCCACCAGAGGGATCTCGCTAGCGAACACCGGGGAGCTGTTTTTT.

The chain recombines TRBV29-1 with TRBJ2-5; TRBD2 matches 9 bases. Looked up from germline, CDR1 is SQVTM and CDR2 is ANQGSEA. CDR3 length equals 14 residues. Germline trimming cut 4 bases from V and 1 base from J; bases unmatched to any gene: 4. CDR3 DNA sequence: TGCAGCGTTGTGCTAGCGGGGAGCCAAGAGACCCAGTACTTC. This sequence encodes CSVVLAGSQETQYF.

The chain is built from TRBV5-1 and TRBJ1-2, with TRBD1 identical over 9 bases. The CDR3 has 13 residues. V lost 3 bases and J lost 8; bases outside the gene matches: 5. Germline CDR1 SGHRS, CDR2 YFSETQ. CDR3 region: CASSWTGEEGYTF. The CDR3 DNA follows: TGCGCCAGCAGCTGGACAGGGGAGGAGGGCTACACCTTC.

There are many counts of this clonotype. The chain joins TRBV27 to TRBJ1-5; TRBD1 agrees at 7 bases. CDR3 size: 14 residues. Germline-derived CDR1 and CDR2 are MNHEY and SMNVEV (reference sequence). Trimming at V came to 4 bases and at J to 13 bases, leaving 13 bases not matched to a gene. CDR3 sequence reads: CASSSTGTVAHQHF. CDR3 sequence (DNA): TGTGCCAGCAGTTCAACAGGGACAGTCGCTCATCAGCATTTT.

V is TRBV20-1 and J is TRBJ2-3; a weak D match, TRBD2 (5 bases). Looked up from germline, CDR1 is DFQATT and CDR2 is SNEGSKA (reference sequence). The V and J ends lost 4 bases and 0 bases respectively, with 11 bases between them. The CDR3 has 14 residues. The CDR3 loop reads CSATGISSTDTQYF. The CDR3 region has the DNA TGCAGTGCTACGGGGATCTCTAGCACAGATACGCAGTATTTT.

V is TRBV9 and J is TRBJ1-5, with D possibly TRBD1 on 5 matching bases. V lost 0 bases, J lost 0 bases, and 7 bases lay in between. Germline lookup yields CDR1 SGDLS and CDR2 YYNGEE. The CDR3 runs 15 residues. The CDR3 DNA follows: TGTGCCAGCAGCGTAGGGGGGAATAGCAATCAGCCCCAGCATTTT. This translates into CASSVGGNSNQPQHF.

This clonotype has only one observation. Germline and junction disagree at one end, which may indicate a read error. CDR3 sequence (DNA): TGTGCCAGCAGATCCCGGGATGAGCAGCTCTTC. This sequence encodes CASRSRDEQLF. This chain connects TRBV6-5 to TRBJ2-1; D perhaps matches TRBD2 (5 bases). The germline CDR1 and CDR2 sequences are MNHEY and SVGAGI. This CDR3 contains 11 residues.

The V call is TRBV7-3, the J call TRBJ2-7; tentatively, D is TRBD1 (5 bases). The CDR3 has 13 amino acids. Trimming stripped 5 bases from V and 2 bases from J, with 10 bases between. From germline, CDR1 is SGHTA and CDR2 FQGTGA. The CDR3 DNA reads as TGTGCCAGCAGCCCGGACATTACCTACGAGCAGTACTTC. It yields the protein CASSPDITYEQYF. Full variable domain (rest looked up from reference TRBV7-3 and TRBJ2-7): GAGVSQTPSNKVTEKGKYVELRCDPISGHTALYWYRQSLGQGPEFLIYFQGTGAADDSGLPNDRFFAVRPEGSVSTLKIQRTERGDSAVYLCASSPDITYEQYFGPGTRLTVT.

The chain uses TRBV19 and TRBJ1-1; tentative D call: TRBD1 (5 bases). The germline CDR1 and CDR2 sequences are LNHDA and SQIVND (reference sequence). The V and J ends lost 5 bases and 7 bases respectively, with 11 bases between them. The CDR3 sequence is 12 residues long. The CDR3 sequence: CASSARGVEAFF. CDR3 nucleotides: TGTGCCAGTAGTGCACGGGGGGTTGAAGCTTTCTTT.

V and J are TRBV7-2 and TRBJ2-5; TRBD2 matches at 7 bases. This CDR3 has 16 residues. V shed 3 bases, J shed 0 bases, and the junction held 7 bases outside the gene matches. CDR1 and CDR2 from the germline V gene are SGHTA and FQGNSA. The CDR3 nucleotides read TGTGCCAGCAGCTTGGGTAGCGGGCCGTACCAAGAGACCCAGTACTTC. This translates into CASSLGSGPYQETQYF.

In its sample, this clonotype was seen many times. The rearrangement links TRBV7-2 to TRBJ2-1; D not resolved. V lost 3 bases and J lost 4, with 7 bases in between. CDR3 length equals 13 residues. Germline V gene sequence: CDR1 SGHTA, CDR2 FQGNSA. The CDR3 protein is CASSFRPYNEQFF. In DNA, the CDR3 is TGTGCCAGCAGCTTTCGTCCTTACAATGAGCAGTTCTTC. The complete variable domain, with remaining parts taken from reference TRBV7-2 and TRBJ2-1, reads GAGVSQSPSNKVTEKGKDVELRCDPISGHTALYWYRQSLGQGLEFLIYFQGNSAPDKSGLPSDRFSAERTGGSVSTLTIQRTQQEDSAVYLCASSFRPYNEQFFGPGTRLTVL.

Points on this clonotype: This may be a read error, as it is one base from a much larger clone. The chain has TRBV28 and TRBJ2-2; TRBD1 is a possible D gene (6 bases). CDR3 length equals 15 residues. The V end lost 4 bases, the J end lost 3 bases, and 12 bases lay between the germline ends. The germline V gene encodes CDR1 MDHEN and CDR2 SYDVKM. CDR3 protein: CASSSGQWDTGELFF. The CDR3 DNA is TGTGCCAGCAGTTCCGGACAGTGGGACACCGGGGAGCTGTTTTTT.

This chain joins TRBV30 and TRBJ2-7; D might be TRBD2 (7 bases). Trimming stripped 0 bases from V and 4 bases from J, with 13 bases between. This CDR3 is 14 amino acids long. CDR1 is GTSNPN, CDR2 SVGIG, per germline (reference sequence). CDR3 loop: CAWSVNGGQYEQYF. CDR3 DNA: TGTGCCTGGAGTGTAAACGGGGGGCAGTACGAGCAGTACTTC.

The chain links TRBV20-1 to TRBJ1-2, with a possible D match to TRBD1 (6 bases). Deletions cut 8 bases from V and 4 bases from J, with 14 bases between. The CDR3 extends over 12 amino acids. Germline V gene sequence: CDR1 DFQATT, CDR2 SNEGSKA (reference sequence). As DNA, the CDR3 is TGCAGTTTGGGGGGGCGCCCCTATGGCTACACCTTC. As protein: CSLGGRPYGYTF.

CDR3 nucleotide sequence: TGTGCCAGCAGCTTAGGAGGGACCCAGCGTAATGAGCAGTACTTC. Protein product: CASSLGGTQRNEQYF. The chain has TRBV6-5 and TRBJ2-7; tentatively, D is TRBD2 (6 bases). V was pared by 6 bases and J by 7 bases, with 22 bases between. CDR1 is MNHEY, CDR2 SVGAGI, per germline. The CDR3 loop spans 15 amino acids.

The chain carries TRBV13 and TRBJ2-5, with 8 bases fitting TRBD1. Germline V lookup: CDR1 PRHDT, CDR2 FYEKMQ (reference sequence). CDR3 length equals 14 residues. After removal of 8 bases from V and 5 bases from J, the junction contained 10 bases not matched to a gene. The CDR3 is CASGQGAGVETQYF. The CDR3 nucleotides are TGTGCCAGCGGGCAGGGGGCGGGCGTGGAGACCCAGTACTTC. The whole variable domain, filled in from reference TRBV13 and TRBJ2-5, reads AAGVIQSPRHLIKEKRETATLKCYPIPRHDTVYWYQQGPGQDPQFLISFYEKMQSDKGSIPDRFSAQQFSDYHSELNMSSLELGDSALYFCASGQGAGVETQYFGPGTRLLVL.

This clonotype was seen only once. The rearrangement uses TRBV2 and TRBJ2-7; D might be TRBD2 (6 bases). Germline CDR1 reads SNHLY; CDR2 reads FYNNEI. Trimming left V 7 bases short and J 1 base short, with 14 bases between. The CDR3 is 14 amino acids. In nucleotides, the CDR3 is TGTGCCAGCATTCCCCCCGGGACTTCCTACGAGCAGTACTTC. Protein: CASIPPGTSYEQYF.

This rearrangement joins TRBV7-6 to TRBJ2-7; D is unresolved. The CDR3 loop spans 12 amino acids. V lost 5 bases and J 3 bases, leaving 8 bases between the germline ends. The germline CDR1 and CDR2 sequences are SGHVS and FNYEAQ. The CDR3 DNA sequence: TGTGCCAGCAGCCAAGATTACTACGAGCAGTACTTC. The encoded protein is CASSQDYYEQYF.